This T cell receptor beta chain came from a study of human T cells and chemical hapten exposure. Study information: Readings were taken at 6 days from patch tests that had applied 0.01% DPC to the upper back.

Time point described: pre-sensitization, week 0. Specified treatment: therapeutic diphenylcyclopropenone sensitization with weekly scalp DPC. There are a few counts of this clonotype. One entry per CDR3 protein results from TCRdb running MiXCR on the RACE reads. The sample has more than 55,000 distinct CDR3 sequences; approximately 9.9% are singletons. This CDR3 has 17 amino acids. Per germline, CDR1 SGHRS and CDR2 YFSETQ. The germline V and J ends were trimmed by 5 bases and 3 bases, with 20 bases remaining between them. The chain has TRBV5-1 and TRBJ2-2; no firm D call. The source is a man aged 35 to 55 with alopecia areata. Some clones in this sample may be carry-over from other donors' samples. The source was whole blood, collected in connection with sensitization to the hapten diphenylcyclopropenone (DPC). CDR3 sequence: CASSSTPFDTHTGELFF. CDR3 DNA: TGCGCCAGCAGTTCTACCCCCTTCGACACCCACACCGGGGAGCTGTTTTTT.